This T cell receptor beta chain was obtained from a study of CD8 T cells in Susac syndrome. Findings of the study overall: As the study acknowledged, the number of individuals in its TCR sequencing and HLA analysis was relatively small.

As to this clonotype: Its antigen is still unknown.

The individuals used as controls were healthy donors who had been matched for both age and sex. V was trimmed by 6 bases and J by 0 bases, leaving 15 bases between them. Germline V gene lookup returns CDR1 MDHEN and CDR2 SYDVKM. CDR3 length: 17 residues. Random hexamers served to reverse transcribe roughly 0.5 to 1 ug RNA. Amplification of the TCR beta CDR3 was carried out by immunoSEQ multiplex PCR, which spanned a total of 54 Vbeta and 13 Jbeta segments. TCRdb recomputed calls from the immunoSEQ multiplex PCR reads with MiXCR, one row per CDR3 protein. The repertoire has 110,000 or so distinct CDR3 sequences, 90% to 98% of them found once; the top ten carry about 0.095%.

This chain joins TRBV28 and TRBJ2-6, with D maybe TRBD2 (5 bases). Sequencing input: CD4+ T cells from PBMCs. This clonotype was obtained from a human donor in good health. Here the CDR3 reads CASSTIFGSSGANVLTF. CDR3 bases: TGTGCCAGCAGCACCATTTTTGGGAGCTCTGGGGCCAACGTCCTGACTTTC.